Listed below are T cell receptor beta chains from one sample, sequenced in a study of blood T cell repertoires in COVID-19. Repertoires were generated with immunoSEQ multiplex PCR, while TCRdb's copy carries only in-frame clones and drops some. The sample lists some 200,000 clones, approximately 86% occurring once. The sample comprised peripheral blood. The receptors come from an elderly woman in a cohort sampled during active or convalescent COVID-19. CDR3s include the opening cysteine and the closing phenylalanine or tryptophan. D genes are given only for firm matches. Size is stated for part of the rows, as once, few or many counts, or as a class when the clone is expanded.

size: -; V: TRBV12-3/TRBV12-4; J: TRBJ1-4; D: -; CDR3: CASSDNRDEKLFF; DNA: TGTGCCAGCAGTGACAACAGGGACGAAAAACTGTTTTTT
size: -; V: TRBV6-5; J: TRBJ1-1; D: -; CDR3: CASSKLMAGSTEAFF; DNA: TGTGCCAGCAGTAAACTGATGGCGGGGAGCACTGAAGCTTTCTTT
size: -; V: TRBV6-5; J: TRBJ1-1; D: -; CDR3: CAILRYMNTEAFF; DNA: TGTGCCATCCTGCGGTACATGAACACTGAAGCTTTCTTT
size: once; V: TRBV29-1; J: TRBJ1-2; D: -; CDR3: CSATTAAYGYTF; DNA: TGCAGCGCTACGACAGCCGCCTATGGCTACACCTTC
size: -; V: TRBV2; J: TRBJ2-2; D: TRBD2; CDR3: CARTKGGGLTTGELFF; DNA: TGTGCCAGGACAAAAGGCGGGGGATTAACCACCGGGGAGCTGTTTTTT
size: -; V: TRBV6-1; J: TRBJ1-1; D: -; CDR3: CASSVAETEAFF; DNA: TGTGCCAGCAGTGTAGCAGAGACTGAAGCTTTCTTT
size: -; V: TRBV28; J: TRBJ1-2; D: TRBD1; CDR3: CASRPNPQGWGYGYTF; DNA: TGTGCCAGCAGGCCCAACCCACAGGGGTGGGGCTATGGCTACACCTTC
size: -; V: TRBV19; J: TRBJ2-7; D: -; CDR3: CASSVTGLYEQYF; DNA: TGTGCCAGTAGTGTGACAGGCCTCTACGAGCAGTACTTC
size: -; V: TRBV5-1; J: TRBJ2-3; D: TRBD1; CDR3: CASSWQARTRGRTDTQYF; DNA: TGCGCCAGCAGCTGGCAGGCCCGTACCAGGGGGCGCACAGATACGCAGTATTTT
size: few; V: TRBV9; J: TRBJ2-1; D: -; CDR3: CASSVRGFTLSYNEQFF; DNA: TGTGCCAGCAGCGTCCGGGGGTTTACACTCTCCTACAATGAGCAGTTCTTC
size: -; V: TRBV25-1; J: TRBJ1-2; D: TRBD1; CDR3: CASSDGDRLNYGYTF; DNA: TGTGCCAGCAGTGACGGGGACAGACTAAACTATGGCTACACCTTC
size: -; V: TRBV28; J: TRBJ2-1; D: TRBD1; CDR3: CASTPIQSPGQGALIDEQFF; DNA: TGTGCCAGCACCCCAATCCAATCGCCCGGACAGGGGGCATTAATCGATGAGCAGTTCTTC
size: -; V: TRBV2; J: TRBJ1-2; D: -; CDR3: CASSGAGGVDGYTF; DNA: TGTGCCAGCAGTGGGGCCGGGGGGGTCGACGGCTACACCTTC
size: once; V: TRBV25-1; J: TRBJ1-1; D: TRBD1; CDR3: CASSEFGQGTGDLAFF; DNA: TGTGCCAGCAGTGAATTTGGGCAGGGGACAGGGGACTTAGCTTTCTTT
size: -; V: TRBV5-1; J: TRBJ2-3; D: TRBD2; CDR3: CASKVLRGVTDTQYF; DNA: TGCGCCAGCAAGGTGCTACGGGGGGTCACAGATACGCAGTATTTT